The subject of this entry is one T cell receptor (beta chain). Its antigen is unknown. This CDR3 comprises 13 residues. V was pared by 1 base and J by 6 bases, with 10 bases between. The germline V gene encodes CDR1 SGHAT and CDR2 FQNNGV. These data originate in a study of shared clonotypes between healthy human individuals. Study outcomes and limitations: Several donors held approximately 4.6% of naive CD4 clonotypes in common.

Method: immunoSEQ multiplex PCR; TCRdb's copy keeps in-frame clones and lacks some. The data contain roughly 2,000,000 clones, approximately 94% of them singletons. It was CD45RO-negative cells, positively selected for CCR7, that made up naive CD8 cells, with terminally differentiated effector memory CD45RA+ cells excluded. The sequence came from a man younger than 35 in good health. The sample was naive CD8+ T cells sorted from blood. V usage is TRBV11-2 and J usage is TRBJ2-7; D gene uncertain. Written as DNA, the CDR3 is TGTGCCAGCAGCTTAGGAGGATGGGGCGAGCAGTACTTC. It translates to CASSLGGWGEQYF.